This T cell receptor beta chain was identified in a study of blood T cell repertoires in COVID-19. CDR3 size: 15 residues. Germline values: CDR1 SGHTS, CDR2 YDEGEE. The ends were cut back, 4 bases at V and 4 bases at J, with 17 bases in the middle. The method was immunoSEQ multiplex PCR; TCRdb's version includes in-frame clones alone and lacks a portion of them. Of roughly 250,000 clones in the sample, around four fifths are singletons; the top ten hold 5% to 8%. The V gene is TRBV5-8, the J gene TRBJ1-1; D is possibly TRBD1 (5 bases). Sample: peripheral blood. This clonotype was sampled from a woman aged 55-69 years with active or convalescent COVID-19. The CDR3 DNA reads TGTGCCAGCAGCGAAGACCAGGGAAAATTCACTGAAGCTTTCTTT. It translates to CASSEDQGKFTEAFF.